Shown below are 30 T cell receptor beta chains from a single sample sequenced in a study of T cells in Graves' hyperthyroidism and ophthalmopathy. It was RNA transcripts that yielded the amplified TCR beta CDR3 regions. Carried out on the TCR CDR3, a first-round RT-PCR used the HTBI primer set. TCRdb recomputed calls from the multiplex PCR reads with MiXCR, one row per CDR3 protein. The sample holds 400,000 to 500,000 distinct CDR3 sequences, approximately 13% seen once. Sequencing was done on a sample of blood. The source is a woman aged 18-29 years with Graves' hyperthyroidism.

The CDR3 bases are TGTGCCAGTAGTAAGATCCCCCGGACAGTGAACACTGAAGCTTTCTTT. Residues: CASSKIPRTVNTEAFF. The chain recombines TRBV19 with TRBJ1-1, with TRBD1 as a possible D gene (6 bases). Trimming shortened V by 4 bases and J by 0 bases, and 15 bases separated the two germline ends. Germline CDR1 and CDR2: LNHDA and SQIVND (reference sequence). This CDR3 spans 16 amino acids.

This clonotype has ten or more counts. CDR3 DNA sequence: TGTGCCAGCAGGGGAGACAGCTCTGGAAACACCATATATTTT. It codes for CASRGDSSGNTIYF. The V and J genes are TRBV7-2 and TRBJ1-3, with a possible D match to TRBD1 (5 bases). CDR1 is SGHTA and CDR2 is FQGNSA in the germline V gene. The V gene lost 6 bases and the J gene lost 0 bases, with 9 bases spanning the gap. The CDR3 consists of 14 residues.

This clonotype was detected ten times or more. The chain recombines TRBV28 with TRBJ2-7; 13 nucleotides match TRBD2. Trimming cost V 4 bases and J 6 bases; bases outside gene matches: 6. The CDR3 runs 15 residues. Germline V CDR1 and CDR2: MDHEN, SYDVKM. CDR3 DNA sequence: TGTGCCAGCAGTTCTACTAGCGGGAGGGCCCTCGAGCAGTACTTC. Its translation: CASSSTSGRALEQYF.

This clonotype occurred many times. The gene calls are TRBV10-3 and TRBJ1-2, with no clear D. Germline CDR1 reads ENHRY; CDR2 reads SYGVKD. The ends were cut back, 6 bases at V and 7 bases at J, with 15 bases in the middle. This CDR3 is built from 13 residues. CDR3 DNA: TGTGCCATCAGATCTTCAGACGCGGGTGGCTACACCTTC. It is translated as CAIRSSDAGGYTF.

This clonotype showed up just a few times. The chain combines TRBV4-3 with TRBJ1-2, with D perhaps matching TRBD1 (6 bases). The CDR3 loop spans 13 amino acids. From germline, CDR1 is LGHNA and CDR2 YSLEER. V lost 0 bases and J lost 7, with 9 bases in between. CDR3 amino acids: CASSQDRGGGYTF. In DNA form, the CDR3 reads TGCGCCAGCAGCCAAGACAGGGGAGGTGGCTACACCTTC.

This clonotype has more than one count but fewer than ten. The gene calls are TRBV7-3 and TRBJ2-2; D call uncertain. CDR3 size: 15 residues. The germline V gene has CDR1 SGHTA and CDR2 FQGTGA. Trimming shortened V by 2 bases and J by 2 bases, and 9 bases separated the two germline ends. As DNA, the CDR3 is TGTGCCAGCAGCTTATATAGAACCAACACCGGGGAGCTGTTTTTT. It codes for CASSLYRTNTGELFF.

This clonotype was seen a few times. The chain has TRBV30 and TRBJ2-7, with 7 bases fitting TRBD2. The CDR3 has 15 amino acids. J was trimmed by 6 bases and V by 0 bases; bases with no gene match: 11. In germline, CDR1 is GTSNPN, CDR2 SVGIG (reference sequence). The DNA of the CDR3 is TGTGCCTGGAGTGTATTAGCCGGGAGGTCCCGCGAGCAGTACTTC. This encodes CAWSVLAGRSREQYF. Using reference TRBV30 and TRBJ2-7 for the parts outside the CDR3, the full variable domain is SQTIHQWPATLVQPVGSPLSLECTVEGTSNPNLYWYRQAAGRGLQLLFYSVGIGQISSEVPQNLSASRPQDRQFILSSKKLLLSDSGFYLCAWSVLAGRSREQYFGPGTRLTVT.

This clonotype was observed a handful of times. This chain connects TRBV19 to TRBJ2-1; TRBD1 is a possible D gene (6 bases). The V gene's germline CDR1 is LNHDA and CDR2 SQIVND (reference sequence). The CDR3 runs to 15 residues. Trimming left V 7 bases short and J 2 bases short, with 15 bases between. The CDR3 region is CASKKGQGTYNEQFF. CDR3 DNA: TGTGCCAGTAAAAAGGGGCAGGGGACCTACAATGAGCAGTTCTTC.

This clonotype was observed a handful of times. The chain carries TRBV4-1 and TRBJ1-2; no clear D gene. Germline V gives CDR1 MGHRA, CDR2 YSYEKL. Trimming left V 5 bases short and J 7 bases short, with 17 bases between. The CDR3 covers 14 residues. CDR3 residues: CASSYPEGWSGYTF. As DNA, the CDR3 is TGCGCCAGCAGCTACCCGGAGGGCTGGAGTGGCTACACCTTC.

This clonotype was seen more than once but under ten times. This sequence joins TRBV6-1 and TRBJ1-6; possible D gene TRBD1, 6 bases. This CDR3 spans 12 amino acids. Trimming pared 10 bases from V and 10 bases from J, leaving 14 bases between. The germline V gene encodes CDR1 MNHNS and CDR2 SASEGT. In DNA, the CDR3 is TGTGCCACCGGAGCCACAGGGTCACCCCTCCACTTT. Residues: CATGATGSPLHF.

This clonotype was seen ten or more times. The chain combines TRBV5-1 with TRBJ1-1; D unclear. The length of the CDR3 is 13 residues. Germline loops: CDR1 SGHRS, CDR2 YFSETQ. V gave up 4 bases and J gave up 1 base, with 8 bases separating them. The CDR3 loop is CASSPPANTEAFF. The CDR3, as DNA: TGCGCCAGCAGCCCCCCTGCGAACACTGAAGCTTTCTTT.

This clonotype was observed at least ten times. The chain recombines TRBV10-1 with TRBJ2-7, with 14 bases matching TRBD2. J was trimmed by 2 bases and V by 6 bases; bases with no gene match: 6. CDR3 size: 16 residues. Germline assignment: CDR1 WNHNN and CDR2 SYGVQD (reference sequence). The CDR3 here is CASSQGLAGVTYEQYF. The CDR3 nucleotides are TGCGCCAGCAGCCAGGGACTAGCGGGGGTAACCTACGAGCAGTACTTC.

This clonotype was detected a few times. A much more abundant neighbour one base away suggests this may be a read error. This chain joins TRBV20-1 and TRBJ1-4; D gene unclear. CDR3 size: 16 residues. Germline V gene data show CDR1 as DFQATT and CDR2 as SNEGSKA (reference sequence). Here the CDR3 DNA reads TGCAGTGCTAGTTCACCCGCCATCGCAACTAATGAAAAACCGTTTTTT. Residues: CSASSPAIATNEKPFF.

The table lists this clonotype with many counts. The rearrangement uses TRBV29-1 and TRBJ2-7, with TRBD2 matching over 8 bases. The ends lost 8 bases at V and 2 bases at J; junction bases unmatched: 14. The V gene's germline CDR1 is SQVTM and CDR2 ANQGSEA. The CDR3 extends over 15 amino acids. DNA for the CDR3: TGCAGCAGACATTACGGGACTAGTGGCGCCTACGAGCAGTACTTC. It codes for CSRHYGTSGAYEQYF.

In its sample, this clonotype was seen many times. This chain links TRBV20-1 with TRBJ2-5; TRBD2 agrees at 7 bases. This CDR3 has 11 amino acids. V shed 7 bases, J shed 1 base, and the junction held 0 bases outside the gene matches. Germline-derived CDR1 and CDR2 are DFQATT and SNEGSKA (reference sequence). The CDR3 bases are TGCAGTGGGACTAGCCAAGAGACCCAGTACTTC. Amino acids: CSGTSQETQYF.

This clonotype was counted only a few times. The chain carries TRBV15 and TRBJ2-1, with 9 bases aligning to TRBD1. V was pared by 2 bases and J by 4 bases, with 6 bases of the junction left unmatched. CDR1 is LNHNV, CDR2 YYDKDF, per germline (reference sequence). This CDR3 region has 16 residues. This CDR3 is CATSRSDRGAYNEQFF. Here the CDR3 DNA reads TGTGCCACCAGCAGATCGGACAGGGGCGCTTACAATGAGCAGTTCTTC. The complete variable domain, with remaining parts taken from reference TRBV15 and TRBJ2-1, reads DAMVIQNPRYQVTQFGKPVTLSCSQTLNHNVMYWYQQKSSQAPKLLFHYYDKDFNNEADTPDNFQSRRPNTSFCFLDIRSPGLGDTAMYLCATSRSDRGAYNEQFFGPGTRLTVL.

This clonotype occurred many times. The CDR3 DNA reads TGCAGTGCTAGAGGGGTCCCGGGACTAGCGGGGGGGGTCTCCTACGAGCAGTACTTC. It codes for CSARGVPGLAGGVSYEQYF. J is TRBJ2-7 and V is TRBV20-1, with TRBD2 matching over 16 bases. The CDR3 loop spans 19 amino acids. Germline V gene lookup returns CDR1 DFQATT and CDR2 SNEGSKA (reference sequence). Unmatched junction bases numbered 9, after V lost 1 base and J lost 0 bases.

In its sample, this clonotype was seen many times. The gene calls are TRBV30 and TRBJ2-1, with 9 positions matching TRBD1. Germline V gene sequence: CDR1 GTSNPN, CDR2 SVGIG (reference sequence). Trimming cost V 0 bases and J 13 bases; bases outside gene matches: 16. The CDR3 covers 16 residues. CDR3 residues: CAWSVREQGALLRQFF. CDR3 nucleotides: TGTGCCTGGAGTGTACGTGAACAGGGGGCGCTTCTTCGTCAGTTCTTC.

A remark on this clonotype: A much larger clone is a single base away; this may be a read error. The chain couples TRBV20-1 to TRBJ2-2; a possible D gene is TRBD2 (5 bases). Germline assignment: CDR1 DFQATT and CDR2 SNEGSKA (reference sequence). This CDR3 has 17 residues. Trimming took 2 bases from V and 0 from J, leaving 16 bases between them. The CDR3 loop reads CSARSPLRSANTGELFF. The CDR3, as DNA: TGCAGTGCTAGAAGCCCCTTACGTAGCGCGAACACCGGGGAGCTGTTTTTT.

The chain carries TRBV2 and TRBJ2-5; 9 nucleotides match TRBD2. Trimming cost V 2 bases and J 5 bases; bases outside gene matches: 3. The CDR3 extends over 14 amino acids. Germline CDR1 is SNHLY and CDR2 is FYNNEI. The chain's CDR3 is CASSESGRLETQYF. CDR3 nucleotide sequence: TGTGCCAGCAGTGAAAGCGGGAGGTTGGAGACCCAGTACTTC.

The chain carries TRBV12-3 or TRBV12-4 and TRBJ2-3; TRBD1 aligns across 9 bases. V shed 7 bases, J shed 7 bases, and the junction held 9 bases outside the gene matches. The CDR3 extends over 14 amino acids. CDR3 coding DNA: TGTGCCAGCACCGGGGACAGGGTGGAGTATACGCAGTATTTT. Residues: CASTGDRVEYTQYF.

This clonotype has at least ten counts. The V gene is TRBV28, the J gene TRBJ2-2; TRBD1 agrees at 9 bases. V gave up 4 bases and J gave up 5 bases; unmatched junction bases: 5. Per the germline V gene, CDR1 is MDHEN and CDR2 is SYDVKM. The CDR3 has 15 residues. The DNA of the CDR3 is TGTGCCAGCAGTTCTCCCGGGACAGGGACCGGGGAGCTGTTTTTT. Translating it yields CASSSPGTGTGELFF.

This clonotype was counted between two and nine times. The chain carries TRBV27 and TRBJ2-7; weak D call: TRBD1 (5 bases). The CDR3 sequence is 13 residues long. Germline loops: CDR1 MNHEY, CDR2 SMNVEV (reference sequence). V dropped 6 bases and J dropped 6 bases, with 15 bases sitting between them. The chain's CDR3 is CASRGQGKGEQYF. CDR3 in DNA: TGTGCCAGCAGAGGGCAGGGTAAGGGCGAGCAGTACTTC.

In its sample, this clonotype was seen many times. V usage is TRBV6-1 and J usage is TRBJ1-1; possible D gene TRBD1, 6 bases. Germline V lookup: CDR1 MNHNS, CDR2 SASEGT. Trimming took 5 bases from V and 4 from J, leaving 17 bases between them. CDR3 size: 15 residues. The CDR3 coding sequence is TGTGCCAGCAGTTACCAAACCGGAGGGGGCACTGAAGCTTTCTTT. Translating gives CASSYQTGGGTEAFF.

At least ten counts were recorded for this clonotype. V is TRBV6-1 and J is TRBJ2-3, with 9 bases lining up with TRBD1. Germline CDR1 is MNHNS and CDR2 is SASEGT. The CDR3 is 15 residues long. Trimming cost V 6 bases and J 5 bases; bases outside gene matches: 9. The CDR3 DNA sequence: TGTGCCAGCAGGCAAGGACAGGGGTTGGGAGATACGCAGTATTTT. Residues: CASRQGQGLGDTQYF.

In nucleotides, the CDR3 is TGTGCCAGCAGCGTAAGTCCTTCGGGCCAAGAGACCCAGTACTTC. Encoded protein: CASSVSPSGQETQYF. V gene TRBV9 combines with J gene TRBJ2-5, with D unclear. V lost 1 base and J 1 base, leaving 11 bases between the germline ends. From germline, CDR1 is SGDLS and CDR2 YYNGEE. This CDR3 contains 15 residues. Full variable domain (missing parts from reference TRBV9 and TRBJ2-5): DSGVTQTPKHLITATGQRVTLRCSPRSGDLSVYWYQQSLDQGLQFLIQYYNGEERAKGNILERFSAQQFPDLHSELNLSSLELGDSALYFCASSVSPSGQETQYFGPGTRLLVL.

This chain joins TRBV19 and TRBJ1-1; the D gene is possibly TRBD1 (5 bases). The length of the CDR3 is 15 residues. CDR1 and CDR2 from the germline V gene are LNHDA and SQIVND (reference sequence). Trimming removed 7 bases from V and 4 bases from J, with 19 bases in between. CDR3 sequence: CASKSGEGESTEAFF. CDR3 coding DNA: TGTGCCAGTAAAAGTGGTGAAGGGGAGAGCACTGAAGCTTTCTTT.

A few counts support this clonotype. The J gene is TRBJ2-3, the V gene TRBV30, with 9 bases aligning to TRBD2. This CDR3 has 14 residues. After removal of 2 bases from V and 4 bases from J, the junction contained 4 bases not matched to a gene. Per the germline V gene, CDR1 is GTSNPN and CDR2 is SVGIG (reference sequence). The CDR3 spells CAWSFSGSADTQYF. The CDR3 nucleotides read TGTGCCTGGAGTTTTAGCGGGAGTGCAGATACGCAGTATTTT. The full variable domain, its missing parts supplied by reference TRBV30 and TRBJ2-3, is SQTIHQWPATLVQPVGSPLSLECTVEGTSNPNLYWYRQAAGRGLQLLFYSVGIGQISSEVPQNLSASRPQDRQFILSSKKLLLSDSGFYLCAWSFSGSADTQYFGPGTRLTVL.

This clonotype came up a few times. CDR3 sequence: CASSYSAYNEQFF. CDR3 DNA: TGTGCCAGCAGTTACTCGGCCTACAATGAGCAGTTCTTC. This sequence joins TRBV6-2 or TRBV6-3 and TRBJ2-1; unclear D gene. CDR1 MNHEY and CDR2 SVGEGT come from the germline V gene. V was pared by 0 bases and J by 2 bases, with 2 bases between. The CDR3 is 13 amino acids.

The J gene is TRBJ1-3, the V gene TRBV20-1; D not resolved. The CDR3 runs to 15 residues. V lost 2 bases and J lost 0, with 11 bases in between. Germline CDR1 and CDR2: DFQATT and SNEGSKA (reference sequence). CDR3 sequence reads: CSARQEETSGNTIYF. DNA of the CDR3: TGCAGTGCTAGACAGGAGGAAACCTCTGGAAACACCATATATTTT.